This T cell receptor (beta chain) was sequenced in a study of T cell responses to AZD1222 COVID-19 vaccine. Regarding this clone: The antigen is not known.

Repertoires were generated with immunoSEQ multiplex PCR, while TCRdb's copy carries only in-frame clones and drops some. The sample carries about 180,000 clones, about 90% recorded once. Study results and limitations: With two AZD1222 doses given, Spike-specific TCR breadth and depth both rose.

Sequencing was performed on peripheral blood, taken on day 0 of AZD1222 vaccination. This clonotype was obtained from an adult in good health.

CDR3 sequence reads: CASSILRGRVSNTEAFF. The CDR3 DNA reads TGTGCCAGTAGTATCCTCAGGGGGCGGGTATCGAACACTGAAGCTTTCTTT. The chain uses TRBV19 and TRBJ1-1, with 8 nucleotides matching TRBD1. Germline CDR1 is LNHDA and CDR2 is SQIVND (reference sequence). The CDR3 totals 17 residues. With V trimmed by 3 bases and J by 1 base, 10 bases remained unmatched.